The present entry profiles one T cell receptor (beta chain) with its context. Antigen specificity is unknown. Time point noted: longitudinal time-point 3. This entry comes from a study of neurological immune-mediated disorders. General study findings and limits: CDR3 amino acid sequences found in expanded clones were never shared across subjects, suggesting private repertoires in all groups.

One entry per CDR3 protein results from TCRdb running MiXCR on the 5' RACE reads. The sample consists of about 53,000 distinct CDR3 sequences, roughly 8.8% of them appearing once. The sequenced material came from PBMCs. This TCR came from a woman between 40 and 55 years old in good health.

The CDR3 DNA reads as TGTGCCAGCAGGAGCTGGGGCCACGAGCAGTACTTC. It translates to CASRSWGHEQYF. V usage is TRBV27 and J usage is TRBJ2-7, with a tentative D call TRBD1 (5 bases). V lost 6 bases and J lost 5, with 11 bases in between. Germline CDR1 and CDR2: MNHEY and SMNVEV (reference sequence). This CDR3 comprises 12 residues.